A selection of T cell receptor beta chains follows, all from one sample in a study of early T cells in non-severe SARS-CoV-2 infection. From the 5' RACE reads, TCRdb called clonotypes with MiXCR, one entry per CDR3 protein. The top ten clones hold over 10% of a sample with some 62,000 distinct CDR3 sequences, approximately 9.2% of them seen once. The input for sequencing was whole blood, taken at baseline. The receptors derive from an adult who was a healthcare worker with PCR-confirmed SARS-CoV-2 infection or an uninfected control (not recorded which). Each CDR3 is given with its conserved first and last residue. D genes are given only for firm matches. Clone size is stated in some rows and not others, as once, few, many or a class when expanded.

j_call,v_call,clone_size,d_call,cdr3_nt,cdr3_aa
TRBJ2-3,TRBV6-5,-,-,TGTGCCAGCAGTTACGCCAGGGGCAACACAGATACGCAGTATTTT,CASSYARGNTDTQYF
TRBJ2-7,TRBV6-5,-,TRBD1,TGTGCCAGCAGTTACTACGGACAGGGCGCCTACGAGCAGTACTTC,CASSYYGQGAYEQYF
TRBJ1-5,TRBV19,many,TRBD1,TGTGCCAGTAGCACGGGACAGGGTACTAATCAGCCCCAGCATTTT,CASSTGQGTNQPQHF
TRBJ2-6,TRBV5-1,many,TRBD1,TGCGCCAGCAGCTCGGGAGGACAGGGGCGCTCTGGGGCCAACGTCCTGACTTTC,CASSSGGQGRSGANVLTF
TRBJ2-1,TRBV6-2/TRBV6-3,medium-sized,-,TGTGCCAGCAGCTGGGGCAATGAGCAGTTCTTC,CASSWGNEQFF
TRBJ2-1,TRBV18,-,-,TGTGCCAGCTCCTTGACCGGATCCTACAATGAGCAGTTCTTC,CASSLTGSYNEQFF
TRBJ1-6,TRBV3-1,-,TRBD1,TGTGCCAGCAGCCAGATCGGACAGGGGCCACATAATTCACCCCTCCACTTT,CASSQIGQGPHNSPLHF
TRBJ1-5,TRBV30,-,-,TGTGCCTGGAGTGTACTCCGGGATAATCAGCCCCAGCATTTT,CAWSVLRDNQPQHF
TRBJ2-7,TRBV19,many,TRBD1,TGTGCCAGTAGTACCGGGACAGGGGCCTCACCCTACGAGCAGTACTTC,CASSTGTGASPYEQYF
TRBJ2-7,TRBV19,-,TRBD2,TGTGCCAGTAGCGATCCGGGACTAGCGGACGAGCAGTACTTC,CASSDPGLADEQYF
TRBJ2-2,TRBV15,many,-,TGTGCCACCAGCAGAGGAGGGGGGTTCAACACCGGGGAGCTGTTTTTT,CATSRGGGFNTGELFF
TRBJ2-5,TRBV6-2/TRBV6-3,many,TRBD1,TGTGCCAGCAGTAACCGACAGGGTCTTTCAGAGACCCAGTACTTC,CASSNRQGLSETQYF
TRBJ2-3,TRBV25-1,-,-,TGTGCCAGCGAGGGGCTTAAAAGCACAGATACGCAGTATTTT,CASEGLKSTDTQYF
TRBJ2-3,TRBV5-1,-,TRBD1,TGCGCCAGCAGCTTGGGCATCACAGGGGGTGATACGCAGTATTTT,CASSLGITGGDTQYF
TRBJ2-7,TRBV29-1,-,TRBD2,TGCAGCGTTGAAGTAGTCGCGTTGGCTAGCGGGTTCCTCTACGAGCAGTACTTC,CSVEVVALASGFLYEQYF
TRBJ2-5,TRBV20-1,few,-,TGCAGTGCCAACGTCAGGAAGCGGGAGACCCAGTACTTC,CSANVRKRETQYF
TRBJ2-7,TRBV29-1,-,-,TGCAGCGTTGGGGGATACGGACACTACGAGCAGTACTTC,CSVGGYGHYEQYF
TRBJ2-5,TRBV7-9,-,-,TGTGCCAGCAGCTTTGGGTTTGGAACCCAAGAGACCCAGTACTTC,CASSFGFGTQETQYF
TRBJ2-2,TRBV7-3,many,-,TGTGCCAGCAGCTCCACCGGGAAGAACACCGGGGAGCTGTTTTTT,CASSSTGKNTGELFF
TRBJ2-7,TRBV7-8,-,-,TGTGCCAGCAGCTCGACCCGTCGGGAGAAGGGGGAGCAGTACTTC,CASSSTRREKGEQYF
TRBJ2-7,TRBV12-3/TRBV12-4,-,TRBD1,TGTGCCAGCAGTTTTCAGGGGGCGCGCGAGCAGTACTTC,CASSFQGAREQYF
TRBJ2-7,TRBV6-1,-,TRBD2,TGTGCCACGGTCCCCAGCGGGACCACCTACGAGCAGTACTTC,CATVPSGTTYEQYF
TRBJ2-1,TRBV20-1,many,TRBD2,TGCAGTGCTCCGACTAGCGGGAGCGGTGAGCAGTTCTTC,CSAPTSGSGEQFF
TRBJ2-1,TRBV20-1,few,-,TGCAGTGCTAGTGGACCCTCCTACAATGAGCAGTTCTTC,CSASGPSYNEQFF
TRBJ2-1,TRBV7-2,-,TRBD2,TGTGCCAGCAGCTTACTTAGCGGGGGCTACAATGAGCAGTTCTTC,CASSLLSGGYNEQFF
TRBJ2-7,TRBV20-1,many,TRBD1,TGCAGTGCTTGGACAGGGGGGTCCTACGAGCAGTACTTC,CSAWTGGSYEQYF
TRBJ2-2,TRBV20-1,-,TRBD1,TGCAGTGCTAAGGACAGGGGGATCGTCGGGGAGCTGTTTTTT,CSAKDRGIVGELFF
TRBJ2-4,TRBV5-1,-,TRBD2,TGCGCCAGCAGCTCGGGACTAGCGGGCGTAGCCAAAAACATTCAGTACTTC,CASSSGLAGVAKNIQYF
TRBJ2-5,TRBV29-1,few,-,TGCAGCGTTGTTACTGACCAAGAGACCCAGTACTTC,CSVVTDQETQYF
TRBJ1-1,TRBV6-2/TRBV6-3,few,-,TGTGCCAGCAGTCAAATTTATACTGAAGCTTTCTTT,CASSQIYTEAFF
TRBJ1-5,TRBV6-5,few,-,TGTGCCAGCAGTTACACGGGGGGTCAGCCCCAGCATTTT,CASSYTGGQPQHF